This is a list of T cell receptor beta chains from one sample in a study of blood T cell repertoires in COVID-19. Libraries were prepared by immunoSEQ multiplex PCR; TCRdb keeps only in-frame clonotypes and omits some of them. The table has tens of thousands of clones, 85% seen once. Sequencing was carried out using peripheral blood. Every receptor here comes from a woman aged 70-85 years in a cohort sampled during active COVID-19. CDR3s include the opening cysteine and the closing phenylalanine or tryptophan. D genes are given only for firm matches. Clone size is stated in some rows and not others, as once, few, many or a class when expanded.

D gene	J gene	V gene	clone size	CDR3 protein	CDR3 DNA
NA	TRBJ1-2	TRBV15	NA	CATSRDRVGYGYTF	TGTGCCACCAGCAGAGACAGGGTTGGCTATGGCTACACCTTC
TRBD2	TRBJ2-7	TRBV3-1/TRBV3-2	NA	CASSLQREGEQYF	TGTGCCAGCAGCCTTCAGCGGGAGGGTGAGCAGTACTTC
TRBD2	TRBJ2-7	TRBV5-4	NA	CASSIGRGSYEQYF	TGTGCCAGCAGCATAGGGAGGGGCTCCTACGAGCAGTACTTC
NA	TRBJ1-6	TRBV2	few	CASSEASQVSPLHF	TGTGCCAGCAGTGAAGCATCGCAGGTATCGCCCCTCCACTTT
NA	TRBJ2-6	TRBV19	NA	CASSIGAAGANVLTF	TGTGCCAGTAGTATAGGGGCAGCTGGGGCCAACGTCCTGACTTTC
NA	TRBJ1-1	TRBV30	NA	CAWTRIGENTEAFF	TGTGCCTGGACCCGTATAGGGGAGAACACTGAAGCTTTCTTT
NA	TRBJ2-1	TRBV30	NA	CAWSRGLAIDEQFF	TGTGCCTGGAGTAGAGGTCTAGCGATCGATGAGCAGTTCTTC
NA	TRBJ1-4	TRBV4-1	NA	CASSQETAGNEKLFF	TGCGCCAGCAGCCAAGAAACGGCGGGTAATGAAAAACTGTTTTTT
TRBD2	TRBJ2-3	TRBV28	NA	CASRGGLAGPMDTQYF	TGTGCCAGCAGAGGGGGACTAGCGGGGCCTATGGATACGCAGTATTTT
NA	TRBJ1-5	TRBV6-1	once	CASSDMVDQPQHF	TGTGCCAGCAGTGACATGGTAGATCAGCCCCAGCATTTT
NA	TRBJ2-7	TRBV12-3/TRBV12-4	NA	CASSRHPVWWQYF	TGTGCCAGCAGTCGACACCCGGTTTGGTGGCAGTACTTC
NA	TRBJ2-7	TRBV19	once	CASSSLADPTYEQYF	TGTGCCAGTAGTTCCTTGGCGGATCCTACCTACGAGCAGTACTTC
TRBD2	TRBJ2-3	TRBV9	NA	CASSPRTSVSNTQYF	TGTGCCAGCAGCCCCCGGACTAGCGTCTCAAATACGCAGTATTTT
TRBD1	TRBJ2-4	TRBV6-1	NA	CASSAIGTGALAKNIQYF	TGTGCCAGCAGTGCTATCGGGACAGGGGCTCTAGCCAAAAACATTCAGTACTTC
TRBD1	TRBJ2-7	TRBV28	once	CASADRGFGEQYF	TGTGCCAGCGCCGACAGGGGATTTGGGGAGCAGTACTTC
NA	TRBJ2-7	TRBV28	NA	CASILTGAYEQYF	TGTGCCAGCATCCTCACGGGGGCCTACGAGCAGTACTTC